This TCR beta chain was sequenced during a study of PD-L1 blockade in urothelial cancer. Using immunoSEQ multiplex PCR, the repertoire was profiled, and TCRdb retains in-frame clones only, with some absent. The sample has about 50,000 clones, around 75% seen once; the top ten hold roughly 4%. Stated time point: pretreatment peripheral blood. Germline CDR1 reads LNHDA; CDR2 reads SQIVND (reference sequence). V shed 6 bases and J shed 7 bases, with 16 bases lying between them. This CDR3 is 14 amino acids long. The sample was PBMCs, taken around atezolizumab (anti-PD-L1) treatment. The sequence was obtained from a man between 65 and 80 years old with urothelial cancer. The chain uses TRBV19 and TRBJ2-1; possibly TRBD1 for D (6 bases). The CDR3: CASRLSRDTNEQFF. In nucleotides, the CDR3 is TGTGCCAGTAGATTATCCCGGGACACAAATGAGCAGTTCTTC.